One sample yielded the 31 T cell receptor beta chains listed below, sequenced in a study of cytotoxic CD8 clonotypes in ibrutinib-treated CLL. Produced via immunoSEQ multiplex PCR; TCRdb's table is partial and in-frame only. The sample includes hundreds of thousands of clones, approximately 75% of them seen just once. Sequences were derived from PBMCs, sampled after 12 months of ibrutinib treatment. These receptors came from a human donor with chronic lymphocytic leukemia.

The chain couples TRBV25-1 to TRBJ2-7; 10 nucleotides match TRBD2. After removal of 1 base from V and 0 bases from J, the junction contained 6 bases not matched to a gene. CDR3 size: 17 residues. CDR1 and CDR2 from the germline V gene are MGHDK and SYGVNS. CDR3 protein: CASSELGSGGTSYEQYF. In nucleotides, the CDR3 is TGTGCCAGCAGTGAATTGGGTAGCGGGGGGACCTCCTACGAGCAGTACTTC.

The chain combines TRBV7-6 with TRBJ2-5; D not certain. The CDR3 runs 14 residues. Per the germline V gene, CDR1 is SGHVS and CDR2 is FNYEAQ. Trimming removed 5 bases at V and 9 bases at J, with 19 bases between. DNA for the CDR3: TGTGCCAGCAGCCCTCTTGAGTCGCATAGAGCCCAGTACTTC. Protein product: CASSPLESHRAQYF.

The V and J genes are TRBV7-3 and TRBJ2-1; 7 bases map to TRBD1. The CDR3 is made up of 12 amino acids. Germline trimming cut 4 bases from V and 12 bases from J; bases unmatched to any gene: 6. Per germline, CDR1 SGHTA and CDR2 FQGTGA. This CDR3 reads CASSSSGGGQFF. DNA for the CDR3: TGTGCCAGCAGCTCCTCAGGGGGTGGGCAGTTCTTC.

This clone was recorded only once. This chain connects TRBV27 to TRBJ1-4, with 7 bases that match TRBD1. Losses at the gene ends were 3 bases for V and 5 bases for J; bases not matched to a gene: 0. The CDR3 runs 13 residues. CDR1 is MNHEY, CDR2 SMNVEV, per germline (reference sequence). DNA for the CDR3: TGTGCCAGCAGTTTCAGGGGGAATGAAAAACTGTTTTTT. It specifies CASSFRGNEKLFF.

The gene calls are TRBV4-1 and TRBJ2-7; the match to TRBD1 covers 10 bases. CDR3 size: 20 residues. Per germline, CDR1 MGHRA and CDR2 YSYEKL. J lost 3 bases, V lost 3 bases, and 20 bases had no gene match. The DNA of the CDR3 is TGCGCCAGCAGCCACGTTACCGGGACAGGGGTGCTATTCGGACTCTACGAGCAGTACTTC. Translation: CASSHVTGTGVLFGLYEQYF.

The rearrangement links TRBV28 to TRBJ1-2, with 7 bases identical to TRBD1. Germline lookup yields CDR1 MDHEN and CDR2 SYDVKM. With 6 bases clipped from V and 1 base from J, the junction kept 8 bases outside the gene matches. The CDR3 has 15 amino acids. CDR3 loop: CASREGQEINYGYTF. CDR3 DNA sequence: TGTGCCAGCAGGGAAGGACAGGAGATTAACTATGGCTACACCTTC.

The CDR3 nucleotides are TGTGCCAGCAGCCAAGGAGGGGTTCTAGCTTACGAGCAGTACTTC. Translating gives CASSQGGVLAYEQYF. The rearrangement joins TRBV4-2 to TRBJ2-7; D assignment may be TRBD1 or TRBD2 (5 bases each). V gave up 1 base and J gave up 4 bases, with 14 bases separating them. Germline V gene sequence: CDR1 LGHNA, CDR2 YNFKEQ. This CDR3 comprises 15 residues.

The gene calls are TRBV10-3 and TRBJ1-1; 8 bases are shared with TRBD1. The CDR3 runs 14 residues. Germline loops: CDR1 ENHRY, CDR2 SYGVKD. V shed 7 bases, J shed 5 bases, and the junction held 9 bases outside the gene matches. The CDR3 reads CAIMGRGQGTEAFF. The CDR3 nucleotides are TGTGCCATCATGGGCAGGGGGCAAGGGACTGAAGCTTTCTTT.

This clone was detected only once. The chain joins TRBV2 to TRBJ2-1, with D maybe TRBD2 (6 bases). Trimming shortened V by 5 bases and J by 7 bases, and 15 bases separated the two germline ends. Germline-derived CDR1 and CDR2 are SNHLY and FYNNEI. The CDR3 spans 14 residues. The CDR3 nucleotides are TGTGCCAGCAGTCCTCTTCGGGGGTTGAATGAGCAGTTCTTC. Translated: CASSPLRGLNEQFF.

The chain has TRBV15 and TRBJ2-7; 8 bases are shared with TRBD1. J lost 5 bases, V lost 0 bases, and 6 bases had no gene match. There are 15 residues in the CDR3. Per the germline V gene, CDR1 is LNHNV and CDR2 is YYDKDF (reference sequence). The DNA for the CDR3 is TGTGCCACCAGCAGAGACAGGGGGCTAATCAACGAGCAGTACTTC. Translated: CATSRDRGLINEQYF.

This sequence joins TRBV19 and TRBJ1-1; D remains ambiguous. Germline CDR1 LNHDA, CDR2 SQIVND (reference sequence). The CDR3 length is 13 residues. CDR3: CATRRELGTEAFF. CDR3 nucleotide sequence: TGTGCTACCCGGAGGGAATTAGGGACTGAAGCTTTCTTT.

This chain connects TRBV28 to TRBJ1-2; no clear D. Trimming shortened V by 4 bases and J by 4 bases, and 13 bases separated the two germline ends. The CDR3 covers 14 residues. CDR1 and CDR2 (germline): MDHEN, SYDVKM. As DNA, the CDR3 is TGTGCCAGCAGTTCTCCTCCCGGGATCTATGGCTACACCTTC. Its protein is CASSSPPGIYGYTF.

The genes are TRBV7-9 and TRBJ2-7, with D tentatively TRBD1 (5 bases). This CDR3 spans 14 amino acids. Trimming took off 1 base at V and 4 bases at J, with 11 bases between the two ends. Germline-derived CDR1 and CDR2 are SEHNR and FQNEAQ (reference sequence). This CDR3 reads CASSLVSGHYEQYF. The CDR3 DNA reads as TGTGCCAGCAGCTTAGTGTCAGGGCATTACGAGCAGTACTTC. Complete variable domain (other parts from reference TRBV7-9 and TRBJ2-7): DTGVSQNPRHKITKRGQNVTFRCDPISEHNRLYWYRQTLGQGPEFLTYFQNEAQLEKSRLLSDRFSAERPKGSFSTLEIQRTEQGDSAMYLCASSLVSGHYEQYFGPGTRLTVT.

This clone is a singleton in its sample. The rearrangement uses TRBV30 and TRBJ1-1; possibly TRBD1 for D (5 bases). Germline lookup yields CDR1 GTSNPN and CDR2 SVGIG (reference sequence). V was clipped by 5 bases and J by 7 bases, with 14 bases between them. The CDR3 contains 12 residues. The CDR3 protein is CAWAQELNEAFF. CDR3 DNA: TGTGCCTGGGCACAGGAGTTGAATGAAGCTTTCTTT. Full variable domain (rest looked up from reference TRBV30 and TRBJ1-1): SQTIHQWPATLVQPVGSPLSLECTVEGTSNPNLYWYRQAAGRGLQLLFYSVGIGQISSEVPQNLSASRPQDRQFILSSKKLLLSDSGFYLCAWAQELNEAFFGQGTRLTVV.

The chain uses TRBV5-1 and TRBJ1-1, with D uncertain. V was pared by 0 bases and J by 0 bases, with 6 bases between. Germline lookup yields CDR1 SGHRS and CDR2 YFSETQ. CDR3 size: 14 residues. DNA of the CDR3: TGCGCCAGCAGCTTGGGCACGCTGAACACTGAAGCTTTCTTT. Amino acids: CASSLGTLNTEAFF.

This chain links TRBV27 with TRBJ1-2, with no clear D. The V end lost 4 bases, the J end lost 4 bases, and 16 bases lay between the germline ends. The CDR3 consists of 15 residues. CDR1 and CDR2 from the germline V gene are MNHEY and SMNVEV (reference sequence). The CDR3 loop reads CASSWVGSGVYGYTF. CDR3 nucleotide sequence: TGTGCCAGCAGTTGGGTGGGGTCGGGTGTCTATGGCTACACCTTC.

The V gene is TRBV5-1, the J gene TRBJ1-1, with a tentative D call TRBD1 (6 bases). V was pared by 2 bases and J by 8 bases, with 13 bases between. Germline CDR1 and CDR2: SGHRS and YFSETQ. The CDR3 is made up of 13 amino acids. The CDR3 spells CASSFLTGLEAFF. The CDR3 nucleotides are TGCGCCAGCAGCTTCCTGACAGGCCTAGAAGCTTTCTTT.

V gene TRBV4-1 combines with J gene TRBJ2-1, with a possible D match to TRBD2 (5 bases). Germline V CDR1 and CDR2: MGHRA, YSYEKL. The CDR3 contains 16 residues. Trimming stripped 0 bases from V and 6 bases from J, with 15 bases between. The CDR3 region is CASSQDLRLSLNEQFF. CDR3 coding DNA: TGCGCCAGCAGCCAAGATTTGAGACTATCCCTCAATGAGCAGTTCTTC.

The rearrangement uses TRBV28 and TRBJ1-2; D is uncertain. With 9 bases removed from V and 8 bases from J, the gap between germline ends came to 10 bases. Looked up from germline, CDR1 is MDHEN and CDR2 is SYDVKM. The CDR3 is made up of 10 amino acids. Here the CDR3 reads CARSSGGYTF. CDR3 sequence (DNA): TGTGCCAGGTCCTCCGGGGGCTACACCTTC.

The chain combines TRBV18 with TRBJ1-1; D gene unclear. Germline V CDR1 and CDR2: KGHSH, LQKENI. The germline V and J ends were trimmed by 5 bases and 6 bases, with 13 bases remaining between them. This CDR3 has 13 amino acids. CDR3 DNA: TGTGCCAGCTCATCAAGGGAATTTGCTGAAGCTTTCTTT. The encoded protein is CASSSREFAEAFF.

V is TRBV11-2 and J is TRBJ2-7; D is ambiguous. Per the germline V gene, CDR1 is SGHAT and CDR2 is FQNNGV. The CDR3 is made up of 13 amino acids. V was clipped by 1 base and J by 4 bases, with 8 bases between them. The CDR3 DNA follows: TGTGCCAGCAGCTTAGGCCGTCTTTACGAGCAGTACTTC. It specifies CASSLGRLYEQYF.

This rearrangement joins TRBV6-5 to TRBJ1-4, with D possibly matching TRBD1 (5 bases). This CDR3 region has 14 residues. The V gene's germline CDR1 is MNHEY and CDR2 SVGAGI. Trimming left V 2 bases short and J 8 bases short, with 12 bases between. CDR3 DNA sequence: TGTGCCAGCAGTTACCTCGGGGGTCAGGAAAAACTGTTTTTT. Its protein product is CASSYLGGQEKLFF.

The chain couples TRBV5-1 to TRBJ2-1; D is ambiguous. Germline CDR1 reads SGHRS; CDR2 reads YFSETQ. V shed 0 bases and J shed 5 bases, with 12 bases lying between them. CDR3 length: 15 residues. The CDR3 nucleotides read TGCGCCAGCAGCTTGGCAGGTCGGATAGACAATGAGCAGTTCTTC. Translated, it gives CASSLAGRIDNEQFF.

This chain joins TRBV18 and TRBJ2-3; 8 nucleotides line up with TRBD1. After removal of 3 bases from V and 4 bases from J, the junction contained 3 bases not matched to a gene. Germline CDR1 and CDR2: KGHSH and LQKENI. This CDR3 contains 14 residues. Written as DNA, the CDR3 is TGTGCCAGCTCACCCTCACAGGGGGCAGATACGCAGTATTTT. It specifies CASSPSQGADTQYF.

The rearrangement joins TRBV11-2 to TRBJ1-1; D not resolved. Germline loops: CDR1 SGHAT, CDR2 FQNNGV. The V end lost 3 bases, the J end lost 0 bases, and 11 bases lay between the germline ends. The CDR3 runs to 15 residues. The CDR3 loop is CASSLSPSLNTEAFF. CDR3 DNA sequence: TGTGCCAGCAGCTTGTCACCCAGTCTGAACACTGAAGCTTTCTTT.

The genes are TRBV6-6 and TRBJ2-1, with D uncertain. The CDR3 is made up of 15 amino acids. Germline lookup yields CDR1 MNHNY and CDR2 SVGAGI (reference sequence). Deletions cut 6 bases from V and 0 bases from J, with 12 bases between. CDR3 region: CASRQQLSSYNEQFF. CDR3 bases: TGTGCCAGCAGGCAACAGCTAAGCTCCTACAATGAGCAGTTCTTC.

This clone was recorded only once. The chain couples TRBV2 to TRBJ1-1, with 8 bases matching TRBD1. Germline loops: CDR1 SNHLY, CDR2 FYNNEI. The V gene end was trimmed by 5 bases and the J gene end by 7 bases; junction bases not matched to a gene: 3. The CDR3 is made up of 12 amino acids. The CDR3 DNA sequence: TGTGCCAGCAGTCGGACAGGGTTTGAAGCTTTCTTT. Its protein is CASSRTGFEAFF.

This chain joins TRBV18 and TRBJ1-2; D uncertain. V was cut by 3 bases and J by 2 bases, with 10 bases left in between. The CDR3 runs to 14 residues. CDR1 KGHSH and CDR2 LQKENI come from the germline V gene. CDR3 in amino acids: CASSPLDGNYGYTF. CDR3 in DNA: TGTGCCAGCTCACCTTTAGATGGGAACTATGGCTACACCTTC.

This clone was observed at least ten times. The rearrangement joins TRBV4-2 to TRBJ2-5; TRBD2 aligns across 7 bases. V lost 5 bases, J lost 1 base, and 4 bases stayed unmatched. There are 14 residues in the CDR3. Germline CDR1 reads LGHNA; CDR2 reads YNFKEQ. The CDR3 nucleotides are TGTGCCAGCAGCTTGGGCGGGGGCCAAGAGACCCAGTACTTC. Its translation: CASSLGGGQETQYF.

Only a few counts were recorded for this clone. This sample also contains other DNA sequences that code for the same CDR3. The rearrangement links TRBV11-2 to TRBJ2-7; D unclear. The V end was cut by 3 bases, the J end by 2 bases, with 8 bases between. Germline CDR1 reads SGHAT; CDR2 reads FQNNGV. The CDR3 is 13 amino acids. CDR3 sequence (DNA): TGTGCCAGCAGCTTGGGCCTCACCTACGAGCAGTACTTC. Encoded protein: CASSLGLTYEQYF.

The chain has TRBV15 and TRBJ2-7; 7 bases fit TRBD2. Per the germline V gene, CDR1 is LNHNV and CDR2 is YYDKDF (reference sequence). V shed 0 bases, J shed 4 bases, and the junction held 6 bases outside the gene matches. The CDR3 totals 15 residues. In DNA, the CDR3 is TGTGCCACCAGCAGAGATGATAGGGGAGGGTACGAGCAGTACTTC. This gives the protein CATSRDDRGGYEQYF.